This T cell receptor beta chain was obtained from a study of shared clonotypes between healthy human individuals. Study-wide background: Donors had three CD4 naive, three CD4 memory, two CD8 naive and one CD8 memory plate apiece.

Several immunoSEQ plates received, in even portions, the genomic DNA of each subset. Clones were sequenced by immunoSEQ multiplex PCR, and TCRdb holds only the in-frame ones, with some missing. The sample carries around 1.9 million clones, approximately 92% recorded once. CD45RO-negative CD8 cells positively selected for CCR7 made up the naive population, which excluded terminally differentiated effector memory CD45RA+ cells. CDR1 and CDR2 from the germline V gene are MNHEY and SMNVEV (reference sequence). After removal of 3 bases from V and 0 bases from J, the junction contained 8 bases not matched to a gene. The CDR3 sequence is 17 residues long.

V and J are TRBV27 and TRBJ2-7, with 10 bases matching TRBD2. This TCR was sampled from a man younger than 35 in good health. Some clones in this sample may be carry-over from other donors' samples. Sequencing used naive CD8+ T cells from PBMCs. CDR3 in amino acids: CASSFHGVAGGSYEQYF. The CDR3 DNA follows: TGTGCCAGCAGTTTCCATGGGGTAGCGGGGGGCTCCTACGAGCAGTACTTC.